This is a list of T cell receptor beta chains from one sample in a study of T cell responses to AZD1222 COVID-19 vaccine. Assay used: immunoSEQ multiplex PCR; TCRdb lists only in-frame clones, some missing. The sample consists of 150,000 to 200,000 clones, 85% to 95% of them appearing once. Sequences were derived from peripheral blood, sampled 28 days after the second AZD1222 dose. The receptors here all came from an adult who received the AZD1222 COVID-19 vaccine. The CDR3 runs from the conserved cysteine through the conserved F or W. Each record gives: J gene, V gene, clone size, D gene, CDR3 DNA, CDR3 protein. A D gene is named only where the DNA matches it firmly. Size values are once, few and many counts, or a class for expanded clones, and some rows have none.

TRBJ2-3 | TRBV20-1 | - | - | TGCAGTGCTAGTTGGAGCACAGATACGCAGTATTTT | CSASWSTDTQYF
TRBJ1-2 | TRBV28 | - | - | TGTGCCACCCCCCGGGCAGGGGTTCCTGGCTACACCTTC | CATPRAGVPGYTF
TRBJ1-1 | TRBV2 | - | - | TGTGCCAGCAGCCGGGACACAGGCACTGAAGCTTTCTTT | CASSRDTGTEAFF
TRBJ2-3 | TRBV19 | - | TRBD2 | TGTGCCAGTAGTATTCGCGGTAGCGGGACGTCGGATACGCAGTATTTT | CASSIRGSGTSDTQYF
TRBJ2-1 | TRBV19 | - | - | TGTGCCAGTAGCCCGCAGCCTGGGCGGCAGGAGCAGTTCTTC | CASSPQPGRQEQFF
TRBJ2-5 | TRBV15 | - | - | TGTGCCACCAGCCCCCGTTGGGAAGAGACCCAGTACTTC | CATSPRWEETQYF
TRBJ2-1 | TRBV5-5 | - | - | TGTGCCAGCAGCTTGGTTATTGCAGGGAAAAATGAGCAGTTCTTC | CASSLVIAGKNEQFF
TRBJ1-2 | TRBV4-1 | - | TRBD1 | TGCGCCAGCAGAGGGACAGGGGTATATGGCTACACCTTC | CASRGTGVYGYTF
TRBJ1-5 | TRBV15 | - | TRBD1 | TGTGCCACCAGCAGAGATAGACAGGGAAACAATCAGCCCCAGCATTTT | CATSRDRQGNNQPQHF
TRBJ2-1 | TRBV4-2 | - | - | TGTGCCAGCAGCTTACCCCCGGACGGGAGCTCCTACAATGAGCAGTTCTTC | CASSLPPDGSSYNEQFF
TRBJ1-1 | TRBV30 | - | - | TGTGCCTGGGAATGGGGGGAATTGAACACTGAAGCTTTCTTT | CAWEWGELNTEAFF
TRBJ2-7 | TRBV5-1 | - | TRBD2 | TGCGCCAGCAGCTTGGCCTTTAGCGGGAGTCCCTACGAGCAGTACTTC | CASSLAFSGSPYEQYF
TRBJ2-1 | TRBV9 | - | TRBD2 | TGTGCCAGCAGCGCTTCCGGGACTAGCGGGAGTGAATCCTACAATGAGCAGTTCTTC | CASSASGTSGSESYNEQFF
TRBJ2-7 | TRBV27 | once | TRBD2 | TGTGCCAGCAGTTTATCATTGCGGGGGGCCTACGAGCAGTACTTC | CASSLSLRGAYEQYF
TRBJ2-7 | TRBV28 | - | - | TGTGCCAGCAGCCCCCCGGGGGGGACAGGATTTTACGAGCAGTACTTC | CASSPPGGTGFYEQYF
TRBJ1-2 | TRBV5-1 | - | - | TGCGCCAGCAGCTTGGGGGGTAACTATGGCTACACCTTC | CASSLGGNYGYTF
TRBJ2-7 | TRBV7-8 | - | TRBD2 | TGTGCCAGCAGCTTAGGTCCTAGCGGGAGCAACGAGCAGTACTTC | CASSLGPSGSNEQYF
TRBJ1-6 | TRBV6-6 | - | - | TGTGCCAGCAGTCCACAGGACGGGCTCAGCTCCTATAATTCACCCCTCCACTTT | CASSPQDGLSSYNSPLHF
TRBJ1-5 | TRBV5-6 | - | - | TGTGCCAGCAGCTCCCGGGGGGGCTCCTTTCAGCCCCAGCATTTT | CASSSRGGSFQPQHF
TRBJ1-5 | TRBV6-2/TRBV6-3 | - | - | TGTGCCAGCAGTTACGGAGGGGCCCAATGGCCCCAGCATTTT | CASSYGGAQWPQHF
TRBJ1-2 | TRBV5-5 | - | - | TGTGCCAGCAGCGCGTCGGGGCAGACTGGCTATGGCTACACCTTC | CASSASGQTGYGYTF
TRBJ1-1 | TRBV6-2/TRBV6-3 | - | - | TGTGCCAGCAGTTACACGCGTCCGACGGCGGGTGCTTTCTTT | CASSYTRPTAGAFF
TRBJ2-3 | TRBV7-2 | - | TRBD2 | TGTGCCAGCAGCGCGCTAGCGGGAGGCACACGAGATACGCAGTATTTT | CASSALAGGTRDTQYF
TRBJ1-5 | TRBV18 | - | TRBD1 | TGTGCCAGCTCACCCGGGACAGGAGAGTATCAGCCCCAGCATTTT | CASSPGTGEYQPQHF
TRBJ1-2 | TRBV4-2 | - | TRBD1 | TGTGCCAGCAGCCAAGATTTGACAGGGGGCTATGGCTACACCTTC | CASSQDLTGGYGYTF
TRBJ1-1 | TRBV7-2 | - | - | TGTGCCAGCAGCTTAGTTCCGGGCATGAACACTGAAGCTTTCTTT | CASSLVPGMNTEAFF
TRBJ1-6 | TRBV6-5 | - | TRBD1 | TGTGCCAGCACCGTCGACAGGGGAAATTCACCCCTCCACTTT | CASTVDRGNSPLHF
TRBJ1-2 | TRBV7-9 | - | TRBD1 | TGTGCCAGCAGTTCTGAACGGGACAGGGGGGTTTCTAGGTATGGCTACACCTTC | CASSSERDRGVSRYGYTF
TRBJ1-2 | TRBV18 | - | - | TGTGCCAGCTCACCAGACCGGGATCAGGGGACCTTC | CASSPDRDQGTF
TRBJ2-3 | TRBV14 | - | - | TGTGCCAGCAGCCAAGTGCGAGGACTTATGGATACGCAGTATTTT | CASSQVRGLMDTQYF
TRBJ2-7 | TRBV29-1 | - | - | TGCAGCGTTGAAGAAGAGGGGCAGGCGTCGGATGTTTTCGAGCAGTACTTC | CSVEEEGQASDVFEQYF
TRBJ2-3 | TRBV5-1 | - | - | TGCGCCAGCAGCTTAGGTCGGCCCACAGATACGCAGTATTTT | CASSLGRPTDTQYF
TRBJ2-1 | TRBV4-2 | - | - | TGTGCCAGCAGCCAAGGTAGCCTAATCAATGAGCAGTTCTTC | CASSQGSLINEQFF
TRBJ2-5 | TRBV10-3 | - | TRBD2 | TGTGCCATCAGCCGGACTAGCGGGAAAGAGACCCAGTACTTC | CAISRTSGKETQYF
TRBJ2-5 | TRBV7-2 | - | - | TGTGCCAGCAGCCCTCCAAGCCAGGAGACCCAGTACTTC | CASSPPSQETQYF
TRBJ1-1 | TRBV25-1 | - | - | TGTGCCAGCAGTGACTACAGGCGTACTGAAGCTTTCTTT | CASSDYRRTEAFF
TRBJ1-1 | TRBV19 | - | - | TGTGCCAGTAGTATGGTTGTCAACACTGAAGCTTTCTTT | CASSMVVNTEAFF
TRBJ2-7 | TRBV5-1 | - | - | TGCGCCAGCAGCTTGGCAGGGATCCACTCCTACGAGCAGTACTTC | CASSLAGIHSYEQYF